This T cell receptor (beta chain) was observed in a study of OX40 agonist ivuxolimab in advanced cancers. For the study at large: Patients were infused with ivuxolimab every 2 weeks at 0.01 to 10 mg/kg. It was permissible to have had prior anti-PD-1, anti-PD-L1 or anti-CTLA-4 therapy, and approximately 41% had some.

At baseline, cycle 4 day 1, and cycle 7 day 1, blood was sampled. Trimming pared 5 bases from V and 3 bases from J, leaving 11 bases between. The germline V gene encodes CDR1 SNHLY and CDR2 FYNNEI. The CDR3 consists of 14 residues. The table came from immunoSEQ multiplex PCR; TCRdb's copy has only in-frame clones and leaves some out. The repertoire holds 45,000 to 50,000 clones, with roughly 93% as singletons. The receptor was isolated from an adult with an advanced solid tumor such as melanoma, head and neck, liver or kidney cancer. The starting material was CD4+ or CD8+ T cells sorted from blood, obtained in a trial of the OX40 agonist ivuxolimab. The rearrangement links TRBV2 to TRBJ2-1, with D perhaps TRBD2 (5 bases). The CDR3 DNA follows: TGTGCCAGCAGTAACGGGGTGGGCTACAATGAGCAGTTCTTC. The encoded protein is CASSNGVGYNEQFF.